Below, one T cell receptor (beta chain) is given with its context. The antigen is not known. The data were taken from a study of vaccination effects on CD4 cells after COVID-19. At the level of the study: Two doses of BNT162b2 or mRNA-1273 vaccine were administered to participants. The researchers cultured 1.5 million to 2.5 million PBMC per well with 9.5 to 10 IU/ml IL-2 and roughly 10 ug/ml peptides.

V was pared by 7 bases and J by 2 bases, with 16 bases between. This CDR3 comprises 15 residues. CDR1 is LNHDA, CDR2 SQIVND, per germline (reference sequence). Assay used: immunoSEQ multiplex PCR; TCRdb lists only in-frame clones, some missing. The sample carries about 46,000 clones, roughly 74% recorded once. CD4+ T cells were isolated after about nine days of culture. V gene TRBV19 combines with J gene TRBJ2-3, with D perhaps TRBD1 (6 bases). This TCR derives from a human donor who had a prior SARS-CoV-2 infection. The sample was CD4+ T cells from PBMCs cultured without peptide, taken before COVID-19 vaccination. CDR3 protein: CASTPSGGFTDTQYF. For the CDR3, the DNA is TGTGCCAGTACCCCCAGTGGGGGCTTCACAGATACGCAGTATTTT.